These T cell receptor beta chains were read from a single sample in a study of cytomegalovirus exposure and HLA in healthy donors. Sequencing used immunoSEQ multiplex PCR; TCRdb keeps in-frame clones, though not all of them. The profile covers 150,000 to 200,000 clones, with around 72% appearing a single time and around 7% taken by the ten largest. Sequencing was carried out using PBMCs. The receptors were sampled from a man between 40 and 49 years old in good health and CMV-seropositive. Both conserved end residues are part of each CDR3. The D gene is left open where the match is weak. Clone size is stated in some rows and not others, as once, few, many or a class when expanded.

clone_size | j_call | d_call | v_call | cdr3_nt | cdr3_aa
. | TRBJ1-1 | . | TRBV9 | TGTGCCAGCAGCGTAGGACAGTTGAACACTGAAGCTTTCTTT | CASSVGQLNTEAFF
once | TRBJ2-7 | . | TRBV13 | TGTGCCAGCAGCCGGGTGGTATCCTACGAGCAGTACTTC | CASSRVVSYEQYF
. | TRBJ1-2 | . | TRBV5-4 | TGTGCCAGCATTCAGGTCGGAGGGGCCGGCTACACCTTC | CASIQVGGAGYTF
. | TRBJ2-2 | TRBD2 | TRBV27 | TGTGCCACCGGGACTAGCGGGGGCACCGGGGAGCTGTTTTTT | CATGTSGGTGELFF
few | TRBJ2-7 | . | TRBV7-8 | TGTGCCAGCAGCTCCAGAGGCCAGGGGAAATACGAGCAGTACTTC | CASSSRGQGKYEQYF
few | TRBJ2-6 | . | TRBV15 | TGTGCCACCAGCAGAGGTGGGAGTATAGGGGCCAACGTCCTGACTTTC | CATSRGGSIGANVLTF
. | TRBJ1-4 | . | TRBV18 | TGTGCCAGCTCACCGCTCCCGGCAACTAATGAAAAACTGTTTTTT | CASSPLPATNEKLFF
. | TRBJ1-1 | . | TRBV6-5 | TGTGCCAGCAGGGCTGGACAGAACACTGAAGCTTTCTTT | CASRAGQNTEAFF
. | TRBJ2-5 | TRBD1 | TRBV9 | TGTGCCAGCAGCCTTGACAGGGGTCGCCAAGAGACCCAGTACTTC | CASSLDRGRQETQYF
. | TRBJ2-1 | . | TRBV4-1 | TGCGCCAGCAGCCCCCCACAGGGTTTGGGTTACAATGAGCAGTTCTTC | CASSPPQGLGYNEQFF
few | TRBJ1-1 | . | TRBV9 | TGTGCCAGCAGCGAAGACACAAACACTGAAGCTTTCTTT | CASSEDTNTEAFF
. | TRBJ2-7 | . | TRBV7-2 | TGTGCCAGCAGCTTAGGTGGGGGGTACGAGCAGTACTTC | CASSLGGGYEQYF
few | TRBJ1-5 | TRBD1 | TRBV19 | TGTGCCAGTAGTATAGATCCACAGGGGGCCAGCAATCAGCCCCAGCATTTT | CASSIDPQGASNQPQHF
. | TRBJ2-3 | TRBD2 | TRBV7-9 | TGTGCCAGCAGCTTGGATTCTAGCGGACCACACGGTACGCAGTATTTT | CASSLDSSGPHGTQYF